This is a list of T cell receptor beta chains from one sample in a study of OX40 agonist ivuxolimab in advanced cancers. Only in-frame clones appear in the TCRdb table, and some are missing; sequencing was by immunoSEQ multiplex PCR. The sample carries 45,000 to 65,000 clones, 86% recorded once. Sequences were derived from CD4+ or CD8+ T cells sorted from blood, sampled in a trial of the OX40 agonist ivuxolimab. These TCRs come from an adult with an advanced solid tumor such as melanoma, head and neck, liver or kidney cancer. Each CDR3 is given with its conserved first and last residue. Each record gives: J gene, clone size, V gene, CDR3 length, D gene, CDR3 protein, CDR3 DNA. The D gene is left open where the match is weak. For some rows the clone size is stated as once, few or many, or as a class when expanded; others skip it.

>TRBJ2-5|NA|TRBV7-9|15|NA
CASSLGGYGEETQYF
TGTGCCAGCAGCTTAGGAGGGTACGGAGAAGAGACCCAGTACTTC
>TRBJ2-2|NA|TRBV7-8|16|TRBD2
CASSPSGGAITGELFF
TGTGCCAGCAGCCCTAGCGGGGGGGCCATCACCGGGGAGCTGTTTTTT
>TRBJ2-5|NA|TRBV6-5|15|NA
CASSPDRFEGETQYF
TGTGCCAGCAGTCCCGACAGGTTCGAGGGAGAGACCCAGTACTTC
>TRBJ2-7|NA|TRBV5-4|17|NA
CASSFVKMGQGKREQYF
TGTGCCAGCAGCTTTGTTAAGATGGGCCAGGGGAAAAGGGAGCAGTACTTC
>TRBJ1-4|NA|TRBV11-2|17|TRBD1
CASSEGQGASTNEKLFF
TGTGCCAGCAGCGAGGGACAGGGGGCTTCGACTAATGAAAAACTGTTTTTT
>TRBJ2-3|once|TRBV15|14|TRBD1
CATSRGQGEGTQYF
TGTGCCACCAGCAGGGGACAGGGGGAGGGTACGCAGTATTTT
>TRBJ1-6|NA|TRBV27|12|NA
CASSFGGSPLHF
TGTGCCAGCAGTTTCGGGGGTTCACCCCTCCACTTT
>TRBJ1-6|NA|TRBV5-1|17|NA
CASSLGEVGVGSSPLHF
TGCGCCAGCAGCTTGGGGGAGGTAGGGGTCGGAAGTTCACCCCTCCACTTT
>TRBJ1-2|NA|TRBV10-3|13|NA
CAISGDVDYGYTF
TGTGCCATCAGTGGGGACGTGGACTATGGCTACACCTTC
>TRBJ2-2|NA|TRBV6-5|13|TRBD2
CASKTSYTGELFF
TGTGCCAGCAAGACTAGCTACACCGGGGAGCTGTTTTTT
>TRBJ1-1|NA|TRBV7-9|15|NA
CASSLGGSMNTEAFF
TGTGCCAGCAGCTTAGGTGGAAGTATGAACACTGAAGCTTTCTTT
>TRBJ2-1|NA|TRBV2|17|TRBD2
CASSPLSWGGRDNEQFF
TGTGCCAGCAGTCCCCTATCGTGGGGGGGAAGGGACAATGAGCAGTTCTTC
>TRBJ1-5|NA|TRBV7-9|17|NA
CASSRSLGVGSNQPQHF
TGTGCCAGCAGCCGTAGTCTGGGGGTAGGAAGCAATCAGCCCCAGCATTTT
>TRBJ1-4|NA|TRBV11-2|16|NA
CASSLVPGPGWEKLFF
TGTGCCAGCAGCTTAGTCCCGGGACCGGGCTGGGAAAAACTGTTTTTT
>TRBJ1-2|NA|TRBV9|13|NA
CASSVDQGGGYTF
TGTGCCAGCAGCGTAGATCAGGGAGGAGGCTACACCTTC